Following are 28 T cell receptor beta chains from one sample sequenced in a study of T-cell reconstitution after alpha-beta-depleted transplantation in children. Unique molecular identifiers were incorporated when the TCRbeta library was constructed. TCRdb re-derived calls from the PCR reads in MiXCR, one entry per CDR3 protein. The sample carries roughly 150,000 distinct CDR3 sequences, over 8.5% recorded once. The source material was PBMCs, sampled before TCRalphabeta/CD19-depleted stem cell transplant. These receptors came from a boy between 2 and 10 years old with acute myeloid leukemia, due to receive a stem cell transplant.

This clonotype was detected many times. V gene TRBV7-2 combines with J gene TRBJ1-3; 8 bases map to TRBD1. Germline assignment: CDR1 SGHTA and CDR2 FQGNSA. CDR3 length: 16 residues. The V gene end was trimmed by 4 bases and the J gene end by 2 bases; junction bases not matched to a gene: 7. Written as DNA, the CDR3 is TGTGCCAGCAGCTCCCACCAGGGGGCGACTGGAAACACCATATATTTT. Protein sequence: CASSSHQGATGNTIYF. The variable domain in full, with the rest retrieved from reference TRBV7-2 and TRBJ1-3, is GAGVSQSPSNKVTEKGKDVELRCDPISGHTALYWYRQSLGQGLEFLIYFQGNSAPDKSGLPSDRFSAERTGGSVSTLTIQRTQQEDSAVYLCASSSHQGATGNTIYFGEGSWLTVV.

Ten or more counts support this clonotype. In DNA form, the CDR3 reads TGTGCCAGCAGCTTAGTAAGGACTAGTTATGAGCAGTTCTTC. Translation: CASSLVRTSYEQFF. The rearrangement links TRBV7-8 to TRBJ2-1; 7 bases are a match to TRBD2. Germline CDR1 reads SGHVS; CDR2 reads FQNEAQ. The CDR3 is 14 residues long. The trim removed 1 base at V and 8 bases at J, leaving 5 bases unmatched.

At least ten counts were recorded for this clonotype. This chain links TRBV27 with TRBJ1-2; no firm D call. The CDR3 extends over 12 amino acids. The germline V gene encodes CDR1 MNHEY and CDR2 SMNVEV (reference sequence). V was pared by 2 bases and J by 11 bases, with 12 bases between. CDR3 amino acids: CASSLTGGSYTF. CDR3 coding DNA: TGTGCCAGCAGTTTAACGGGCGGGAGTTACACCTTC.

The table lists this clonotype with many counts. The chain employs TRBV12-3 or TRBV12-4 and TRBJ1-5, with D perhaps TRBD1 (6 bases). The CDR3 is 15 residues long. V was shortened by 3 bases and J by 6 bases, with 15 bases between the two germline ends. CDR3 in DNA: TGTGCCAGCAGTTTTGGGACAAAAGAGTCTCAGCCCCAGCATTTT. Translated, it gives CASSFGTKESQPQHF.

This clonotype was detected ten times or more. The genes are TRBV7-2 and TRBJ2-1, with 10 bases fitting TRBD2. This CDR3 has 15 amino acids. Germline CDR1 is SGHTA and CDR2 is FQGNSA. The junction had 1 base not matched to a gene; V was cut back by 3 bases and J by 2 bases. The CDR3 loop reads CASSFGLAAYNEQFF. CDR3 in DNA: TGTGCCAGCAGCTTTGGACTAGCGGCCTACAATGAGCAGTTCTTC.

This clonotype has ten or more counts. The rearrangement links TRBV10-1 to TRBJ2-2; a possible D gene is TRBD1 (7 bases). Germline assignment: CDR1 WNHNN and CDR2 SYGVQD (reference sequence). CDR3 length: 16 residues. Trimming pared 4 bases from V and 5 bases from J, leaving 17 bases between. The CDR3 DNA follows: TGCGCCAGCAGTGGGGGTCTACAGGGGAGGACCGGGGAGCTGTTTTTT. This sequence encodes CASSGGLQGRTGELFF.

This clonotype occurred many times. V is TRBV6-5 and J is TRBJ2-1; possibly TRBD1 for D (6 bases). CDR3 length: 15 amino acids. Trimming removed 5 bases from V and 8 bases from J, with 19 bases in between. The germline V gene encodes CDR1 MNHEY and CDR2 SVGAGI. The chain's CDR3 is CASSLGTPLRDEQFF. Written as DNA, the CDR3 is TGTGCCAGCAGTCTCGGGACACCACTAAGGGATGAGCAGTTCTTC.

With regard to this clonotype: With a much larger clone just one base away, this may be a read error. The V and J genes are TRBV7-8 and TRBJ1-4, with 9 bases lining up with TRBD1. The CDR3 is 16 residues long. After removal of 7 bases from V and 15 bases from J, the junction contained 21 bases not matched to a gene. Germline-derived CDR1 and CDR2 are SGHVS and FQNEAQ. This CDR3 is CASKPGQGFLRKKMFF. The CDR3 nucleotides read TGTGCCAGCAAGCCGGGACAGGGTTTTCTTCGGAAGAAAATGTTTTTT.

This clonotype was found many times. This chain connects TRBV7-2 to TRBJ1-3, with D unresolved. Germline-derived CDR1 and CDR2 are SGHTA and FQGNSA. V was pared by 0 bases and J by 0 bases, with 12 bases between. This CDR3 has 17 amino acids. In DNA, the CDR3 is TGTGCCAGCAGCTTAGCAATTACAGCCGGCTCTGGAAACACCATATATTTT. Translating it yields CASSLAITAGSGNTIYF. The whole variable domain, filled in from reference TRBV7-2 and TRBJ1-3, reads GAGVSQSPSNKVTEKGKDVELRCDPISGHTALYWYRQSLGQGLEFLIYFQGNSAPDKSGLPSDRFSAERTGGSVSTLTIQRTQQEDSAVYLCASSLAITAGSGNTIYFGEGSWLTVV.

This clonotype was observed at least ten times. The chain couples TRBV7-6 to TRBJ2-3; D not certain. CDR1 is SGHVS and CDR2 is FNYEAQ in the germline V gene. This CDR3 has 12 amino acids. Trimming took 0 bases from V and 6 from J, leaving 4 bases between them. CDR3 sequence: CASSLAYDTQYF. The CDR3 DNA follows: TGTGCCAGCAGCTTAGCCTATGATACGCAGTATTTT. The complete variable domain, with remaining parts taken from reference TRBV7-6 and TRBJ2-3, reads GAGVSQSPRYKVTKRGQDVALRCDPISGHVSLYWYRQALGQGPEFLTYFNYEAQQDKSGLPNDRFSAERPEGSISTLTIQRTEQRDSAMYRCASSLAYDTQYFGPGTRLTVL.

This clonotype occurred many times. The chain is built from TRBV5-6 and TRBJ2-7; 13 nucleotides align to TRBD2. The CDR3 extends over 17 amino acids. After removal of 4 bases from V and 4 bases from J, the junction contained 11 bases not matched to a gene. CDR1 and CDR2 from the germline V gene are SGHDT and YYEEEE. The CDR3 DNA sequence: TGTGCCAGCAGCCGGCCGGGACTAGCGGGACTTGCGTACGAGCAGTACTTC. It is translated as CASSRPGLAGLAYEQYF.

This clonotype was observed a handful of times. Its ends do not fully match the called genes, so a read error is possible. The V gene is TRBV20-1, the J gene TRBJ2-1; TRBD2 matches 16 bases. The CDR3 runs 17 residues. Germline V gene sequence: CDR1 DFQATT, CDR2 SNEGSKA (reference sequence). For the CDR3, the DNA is TGCTGTGCTAGGGGGACTAGCGGGAGGGTCTCCTACAATGAGCAGTTCTTC. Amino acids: CCARGTSGRVSYNEQFF.

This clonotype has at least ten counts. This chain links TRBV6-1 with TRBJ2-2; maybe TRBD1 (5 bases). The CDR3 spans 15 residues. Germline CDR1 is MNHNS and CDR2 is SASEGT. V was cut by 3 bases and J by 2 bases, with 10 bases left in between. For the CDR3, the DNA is TGTGCCAGCAGTGACAGGGCGAAAAACACCGGGGAGCTGTTTTTT. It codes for CASSDRAKNTGELFF.

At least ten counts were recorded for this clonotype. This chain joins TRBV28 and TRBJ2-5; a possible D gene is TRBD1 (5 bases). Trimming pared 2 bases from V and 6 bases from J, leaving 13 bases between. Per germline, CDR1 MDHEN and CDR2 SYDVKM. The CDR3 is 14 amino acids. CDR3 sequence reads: CASSLGALSKTQYF. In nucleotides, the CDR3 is TGTGCCAGCAGTTTAGGGGCCCTGAGTAAGACCCAGTACTTC.

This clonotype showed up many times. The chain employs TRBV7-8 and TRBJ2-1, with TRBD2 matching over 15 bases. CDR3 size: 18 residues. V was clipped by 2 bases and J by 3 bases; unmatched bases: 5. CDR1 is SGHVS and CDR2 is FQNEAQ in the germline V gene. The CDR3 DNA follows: TGTGCCAGCAGCTTACGGGGACTAGCGGGAGGAAACTACAATGAGCAGTTCTTC. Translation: CASSLRGLAGGNYNEQFF.

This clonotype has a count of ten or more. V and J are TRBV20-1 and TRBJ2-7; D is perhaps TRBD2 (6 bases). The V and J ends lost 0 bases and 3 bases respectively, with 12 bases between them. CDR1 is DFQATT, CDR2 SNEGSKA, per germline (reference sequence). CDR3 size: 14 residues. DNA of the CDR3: TGCAGTGCTAGAGATCCCGGGACTGACTACGAGCAGTACTTC. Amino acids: CSARDPGTDYEQYF.

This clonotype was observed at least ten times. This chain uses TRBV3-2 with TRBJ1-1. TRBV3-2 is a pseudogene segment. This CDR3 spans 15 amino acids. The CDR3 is CASSPWTDFGTEAFF. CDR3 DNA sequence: TGTGCCAGCAGCCCTTGGACGGACTTTGGGACTGAAGCTTTCTTT.

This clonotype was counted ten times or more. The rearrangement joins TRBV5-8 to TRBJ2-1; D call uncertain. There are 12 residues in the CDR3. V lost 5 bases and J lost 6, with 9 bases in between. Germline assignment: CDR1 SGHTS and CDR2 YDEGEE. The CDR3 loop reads CASRVLGNEQFF. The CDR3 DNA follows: TGTGCCAGCAGAGTTTTGGGCAATGAGCAGTTCTTC.

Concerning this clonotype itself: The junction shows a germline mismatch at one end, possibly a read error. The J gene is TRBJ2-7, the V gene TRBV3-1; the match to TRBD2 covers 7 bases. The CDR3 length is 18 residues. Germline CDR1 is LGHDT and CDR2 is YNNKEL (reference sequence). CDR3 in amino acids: CTSSLLHFVGLPTLEQYF. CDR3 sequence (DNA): TGTACCAGCAGTTTATTGCATTTTGTGGGACTACCCACACTCGAGCAGTACTTC.

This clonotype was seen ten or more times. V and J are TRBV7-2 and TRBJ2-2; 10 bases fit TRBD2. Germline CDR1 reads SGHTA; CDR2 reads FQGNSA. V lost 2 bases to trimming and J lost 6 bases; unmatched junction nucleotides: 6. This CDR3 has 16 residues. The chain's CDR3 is CASSLYLAGVSGELFF. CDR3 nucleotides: TGTGCCAGCAGCTTATACCTAGCGGGGGTGTCCGGGGAGCTGTTTTTT.

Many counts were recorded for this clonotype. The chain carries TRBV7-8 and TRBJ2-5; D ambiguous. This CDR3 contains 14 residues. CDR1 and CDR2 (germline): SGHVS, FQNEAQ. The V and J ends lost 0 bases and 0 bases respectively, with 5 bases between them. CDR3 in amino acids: CASSLARYQETQYF. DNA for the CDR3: TGTGCCAGCAGCTTAGCGAGGTACCAAGAGACCCAGTACTTC.

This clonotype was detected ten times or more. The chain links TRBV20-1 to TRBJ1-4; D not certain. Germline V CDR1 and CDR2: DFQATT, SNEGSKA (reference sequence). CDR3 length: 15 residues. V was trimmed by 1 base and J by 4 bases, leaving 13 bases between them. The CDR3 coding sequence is TGCAGTGCTAGAGTCCTTACAGACGATAATGAAAAACTGTTTTTT. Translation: CSARVLTDDNEKLFF.

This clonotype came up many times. This CDR3 is CASSLPRTGGPYEQYV. CDR3 DNA: TGTGCCAGCAGCTTACCCAGGACAGGGGGTCCCTACGAGCAGTACGTC. V usage is TRBV7-8 and J usage is TRBJ2-7, with 10 positions matching TRBD1. CDR1 is SGHVS, CDR2 FQNEAQ, per germline. The V and J ends lost 2 bases and 2 bases, in that order; junction bases with no gene match: 6. The CDR3 loop spans 16 amino acids.

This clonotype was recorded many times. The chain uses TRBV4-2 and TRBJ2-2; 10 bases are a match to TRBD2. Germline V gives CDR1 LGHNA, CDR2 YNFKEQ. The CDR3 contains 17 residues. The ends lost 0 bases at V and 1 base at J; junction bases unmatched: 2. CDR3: CASSQEAGGLNTGELFF. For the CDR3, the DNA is TGTGCCAGCAGCCAAGAAGCGGGGGGGTTGAACACCGGGGAGCTGTTTTTT.

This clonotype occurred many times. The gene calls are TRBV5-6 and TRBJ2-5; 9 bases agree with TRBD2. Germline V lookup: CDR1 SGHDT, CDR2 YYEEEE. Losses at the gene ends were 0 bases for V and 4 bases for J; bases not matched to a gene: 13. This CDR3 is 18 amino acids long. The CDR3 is CASSLAPLAGMGRETQYF. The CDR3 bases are TGTGCCAGCAGCTTGGCCCCGCTAGCGGGAATGGGGAGAGAGACCCAGTACTTC.

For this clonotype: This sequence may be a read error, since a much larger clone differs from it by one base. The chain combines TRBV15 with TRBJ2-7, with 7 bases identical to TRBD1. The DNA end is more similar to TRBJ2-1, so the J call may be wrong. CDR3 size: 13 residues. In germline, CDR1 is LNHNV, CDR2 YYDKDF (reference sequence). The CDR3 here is CATSRATGYEQFF. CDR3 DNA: TGTGCCACCAGCAGAGCGACAGGGTACGAGCAGTTCTTC.

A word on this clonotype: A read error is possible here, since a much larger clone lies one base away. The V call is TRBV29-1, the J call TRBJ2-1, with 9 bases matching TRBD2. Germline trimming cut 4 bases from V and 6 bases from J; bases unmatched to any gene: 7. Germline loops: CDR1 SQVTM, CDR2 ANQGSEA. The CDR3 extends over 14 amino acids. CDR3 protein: CSVALAGPSNEQFF. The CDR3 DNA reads TGCAGCGTTGCCCTAGCGGGACCTAGCAATGAGCAGTTCTTC.

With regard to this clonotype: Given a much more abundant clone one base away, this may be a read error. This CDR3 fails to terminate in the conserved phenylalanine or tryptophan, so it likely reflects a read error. This CDR3 is CASSYRNTGELFS. In nucleotides, the CDR3 is TGCGCCAGCAGCTACAGAAACACCGGGGAGCTGTTTTCT. The J gene is TRBJ2-2, the V gene TRBV5-1; no clear D. The CDR3 totals 13 residues. Trimming took off 3 bases at V and 2 bases at J, with 5 bases between the two ends. CDR1 is SGHRS, CDR2 YFSETQ, per germline.